This T cell receptor (beta chain) was sequenced during a study of CD8 T cells in Susac syndrome. RNA in amounts of roughly 0.5 to 1 ug was reverse transcribed with random hexamers. In TCRdb, the immunoSEQ multiplex PCR reads were re-called with MiXCR into one record per CDR3 protein. The table shows around 130,000 distinct CDR3 sequences, with roughly 94% occurring only once. Trimming took off 5 bases at V and 8 bases at J, with 25 bases between the two ends. This CDR3 region has 18 residues. Germline V lookup: CDR1 MDHEN, CDR2 SYDVKM. The sequenced material came from CD4+ T cells from PBMCs. The clonotype was recovered from a human donor with multiple sclerosis. The rearrangement uses TRBV28 and TRBJ1-6; maybe TRBD1 (5 bases). In nucleotides, the CDR3 is TGTGCCAGCAGTCTTCCCTCTTTGACAGCGGTCCCCCATTCACCCCTCCACTTT. It is translated as CASSLPSLTAVPHSPLHF. Full variable domain (outside the CDR3, taken from reference TRBV28 and TRBJ1-6): DVKVTQSSRYLVKRTGEKVFLECVQDMDHENMFWYRQDPGLGLRLIYFSYDVKMKEKGDIPEGYSVSREKKERFSLILESASTNQTSMYLCASSLPSLTAVPHSPLHFGNGTRLTVT.